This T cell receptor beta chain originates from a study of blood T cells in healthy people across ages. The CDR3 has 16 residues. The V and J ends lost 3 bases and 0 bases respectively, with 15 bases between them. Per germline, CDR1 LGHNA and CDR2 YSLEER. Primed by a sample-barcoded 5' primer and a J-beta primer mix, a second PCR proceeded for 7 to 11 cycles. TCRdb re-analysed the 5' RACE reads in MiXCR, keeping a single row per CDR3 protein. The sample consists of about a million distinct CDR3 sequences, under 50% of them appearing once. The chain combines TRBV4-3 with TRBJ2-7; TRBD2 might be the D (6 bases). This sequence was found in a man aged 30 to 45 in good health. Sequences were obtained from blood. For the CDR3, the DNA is TGCGCCAGCAGCCAGGAGGGCAGGGAGGTCTCCTACGAGCAGTACTTC. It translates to CASSQEGREVSYEQYF.